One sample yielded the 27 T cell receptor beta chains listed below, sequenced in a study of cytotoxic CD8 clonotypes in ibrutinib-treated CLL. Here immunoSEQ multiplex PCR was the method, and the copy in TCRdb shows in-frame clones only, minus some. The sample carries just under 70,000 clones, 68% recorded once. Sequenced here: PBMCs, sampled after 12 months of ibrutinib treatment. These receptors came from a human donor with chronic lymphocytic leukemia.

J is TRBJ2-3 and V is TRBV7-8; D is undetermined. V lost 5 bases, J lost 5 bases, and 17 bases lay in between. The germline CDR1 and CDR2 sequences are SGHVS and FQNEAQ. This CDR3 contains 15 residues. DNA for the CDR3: TGTGCCAGCAGCCATCCGAACGCGGTGGGAGATACGCAGTATTTT. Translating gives CASSHPNAVGDTQYF.

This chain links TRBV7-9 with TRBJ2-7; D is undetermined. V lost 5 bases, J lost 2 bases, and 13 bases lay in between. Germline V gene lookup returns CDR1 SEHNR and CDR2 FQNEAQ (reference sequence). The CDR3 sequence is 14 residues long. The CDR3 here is CASSPHPATYEQYF. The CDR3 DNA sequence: TGTGCCAGCAGCCCCCACCCGGCGACCTACGAGCAGTACTTC.

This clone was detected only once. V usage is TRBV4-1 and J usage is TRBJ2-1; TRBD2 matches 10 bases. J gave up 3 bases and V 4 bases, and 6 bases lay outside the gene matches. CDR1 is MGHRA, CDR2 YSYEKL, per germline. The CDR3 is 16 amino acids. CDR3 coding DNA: TGCGCCAGCAGCCCCGGGGTAGCGGGGGGCTACAATGAGCAGTTCTTC. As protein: CASSPGVAGGYNEQFF.

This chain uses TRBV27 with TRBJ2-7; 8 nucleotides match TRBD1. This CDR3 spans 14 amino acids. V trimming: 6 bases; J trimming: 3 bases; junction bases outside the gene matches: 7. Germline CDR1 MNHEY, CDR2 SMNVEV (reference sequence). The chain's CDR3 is CASRLRTGYYEQYF. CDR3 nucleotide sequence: TGTGCCAGCAGACTTAGGACAGGGTACTACGAGCAGTACTTC.

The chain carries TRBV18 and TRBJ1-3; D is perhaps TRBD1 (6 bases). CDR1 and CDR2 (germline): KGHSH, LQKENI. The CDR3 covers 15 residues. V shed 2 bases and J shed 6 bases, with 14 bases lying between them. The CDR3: CASSPRNRDINTIYF. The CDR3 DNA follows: TGTGCCAGCTCACCAAGAAACAGGGATATAAACACCATATATTTT.

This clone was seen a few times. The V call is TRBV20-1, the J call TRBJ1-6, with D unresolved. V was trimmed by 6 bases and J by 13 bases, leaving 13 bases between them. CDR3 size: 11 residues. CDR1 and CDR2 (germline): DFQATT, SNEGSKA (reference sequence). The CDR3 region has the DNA TGCAGTGCCGCCTTCGGGGTGCCCCTCCACTTT. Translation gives CSAAFGVPLHF.

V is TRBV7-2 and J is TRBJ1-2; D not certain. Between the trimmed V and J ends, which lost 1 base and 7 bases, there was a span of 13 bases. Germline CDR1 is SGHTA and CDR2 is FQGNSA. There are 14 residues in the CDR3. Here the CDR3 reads CASSLVWGSGGYTF. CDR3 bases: TGTGCCAGCAGCTTAGTTTGGGGAAGTGGTGGCTACACCTTC.

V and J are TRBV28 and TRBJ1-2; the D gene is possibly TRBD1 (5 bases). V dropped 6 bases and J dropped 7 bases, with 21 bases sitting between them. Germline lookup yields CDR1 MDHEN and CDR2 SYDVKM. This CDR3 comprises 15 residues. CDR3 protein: CASRFRGVGLFGYTF. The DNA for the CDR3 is TGTGCCAGCAGATTTCGAGGGGTGGGGCTCTTTGGCTACACCTTC.

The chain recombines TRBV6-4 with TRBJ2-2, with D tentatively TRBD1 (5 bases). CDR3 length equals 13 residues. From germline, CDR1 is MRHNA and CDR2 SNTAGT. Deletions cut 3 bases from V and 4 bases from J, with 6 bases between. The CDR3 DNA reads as TGTGCCAGCAGTGATCAGGGCACCGGGGAGCTGTTTTTT. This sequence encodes CASSDQGTGELFF.

CDR3 residues: CATKTGFVTEAFF. The CDR3 DNA reads TGTGCCACCAAGACAGGGTTTGTTACTGAAGCTTTCTTT. J is TRBJ1-1 and V is TRBV6-5; 7 nucleotides line up with TRBD1. CDR1 and CDR2 from the germline V gene are MNHEY and SVGAGI. Germline trimming cut 10 bases from V and 5 bases from J; bases unmatched to any gene: 10. CDR3 length: 13 residues.

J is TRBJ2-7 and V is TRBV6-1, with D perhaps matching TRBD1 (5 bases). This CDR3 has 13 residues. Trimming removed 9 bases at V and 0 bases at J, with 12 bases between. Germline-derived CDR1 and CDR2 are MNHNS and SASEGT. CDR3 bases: TGTGCCAGTCTCGACAGAAACTCCTACGAGCAGTACTTC. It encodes CASLDRNSYEQYF.

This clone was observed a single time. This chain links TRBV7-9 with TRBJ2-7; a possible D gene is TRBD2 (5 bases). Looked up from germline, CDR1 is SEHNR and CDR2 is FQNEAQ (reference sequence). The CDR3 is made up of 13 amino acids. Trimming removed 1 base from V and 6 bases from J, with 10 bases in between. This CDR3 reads CASSLEYAGEQYF. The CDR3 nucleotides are TGTGCCAGCAGCTTAGAGTACGCGGGCGAGCAGTACTTC.

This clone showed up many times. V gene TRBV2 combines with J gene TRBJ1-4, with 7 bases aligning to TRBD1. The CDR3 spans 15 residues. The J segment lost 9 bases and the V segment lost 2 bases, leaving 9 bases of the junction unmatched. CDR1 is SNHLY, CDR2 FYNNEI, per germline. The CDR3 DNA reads TGTGCCAGCAGTGAAACTAGGGGACAGAAGAAAAAACTGTTTTTT. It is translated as CASSETRGQKKKLFF. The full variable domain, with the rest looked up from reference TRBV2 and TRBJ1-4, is EPEVTQTPSHQVTQMGQEVILRCVPISNHLYFYWYRQILGQKVEFLVSFYNNEISEKSEIFDDQFSVERPDGSNFTLKIRSTKLEDSAMYFCASSETRGQKKKLFFGSGTQLSVL.

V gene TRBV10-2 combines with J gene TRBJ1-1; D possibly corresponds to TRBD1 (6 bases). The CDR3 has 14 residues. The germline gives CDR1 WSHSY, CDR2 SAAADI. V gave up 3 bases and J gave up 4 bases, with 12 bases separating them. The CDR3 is CASSDQGSVTEAFF. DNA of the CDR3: TGCGCCAGCAGTGATCAGGGGTCAGTCACTGAAGCTTTCTTT.

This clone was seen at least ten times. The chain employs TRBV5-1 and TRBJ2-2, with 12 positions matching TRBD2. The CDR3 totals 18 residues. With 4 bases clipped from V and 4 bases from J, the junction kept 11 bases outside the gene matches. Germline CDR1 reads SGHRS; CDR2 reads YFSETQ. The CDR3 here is CASSLTGLAGISTGELFF. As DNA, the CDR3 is TGCGCCAGCAGCCTGACAGGACTAGCGGGGATATCCACCGGGGAGCTGTTTTTT.

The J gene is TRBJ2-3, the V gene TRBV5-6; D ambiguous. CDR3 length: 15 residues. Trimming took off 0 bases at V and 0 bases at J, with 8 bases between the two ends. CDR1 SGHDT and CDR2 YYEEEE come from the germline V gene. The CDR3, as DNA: TGTGCCAGCAGCTTGGCTGGGATTAGCACAGATACGCAGTATTTT. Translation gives CASSLAGISTDTQYF.

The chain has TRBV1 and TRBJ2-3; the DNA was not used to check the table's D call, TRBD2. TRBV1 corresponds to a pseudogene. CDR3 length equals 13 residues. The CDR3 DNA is TGCACACCCCCCGGGAATACGGGTGGAGCGCAGTATTTT. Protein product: CTPPGNTGGAQYF.

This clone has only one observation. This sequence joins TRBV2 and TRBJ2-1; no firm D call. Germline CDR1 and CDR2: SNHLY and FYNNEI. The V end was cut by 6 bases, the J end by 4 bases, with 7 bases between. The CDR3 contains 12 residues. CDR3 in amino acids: CASRPYYNEQFF. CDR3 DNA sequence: TGTGCCAGCAGGCCGTATTACAATGAGCAGTTCTTC.

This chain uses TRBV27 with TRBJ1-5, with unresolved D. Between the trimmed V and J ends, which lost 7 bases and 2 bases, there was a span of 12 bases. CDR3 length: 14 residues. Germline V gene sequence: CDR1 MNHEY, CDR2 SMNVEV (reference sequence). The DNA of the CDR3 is TGTGCCAGCAAGGTACAGTTTGGCAATCAGCCCCAGCATTTT. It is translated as CASKVQFGNQPQHF.

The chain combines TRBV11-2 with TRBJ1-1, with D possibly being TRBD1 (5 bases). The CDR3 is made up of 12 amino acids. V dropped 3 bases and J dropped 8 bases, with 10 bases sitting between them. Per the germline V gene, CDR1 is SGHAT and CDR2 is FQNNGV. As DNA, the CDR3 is TGTGCCAGCAGCTTTCGGGGCAGAGAAGCTTTCTTT. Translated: CASSFRGREAFF.

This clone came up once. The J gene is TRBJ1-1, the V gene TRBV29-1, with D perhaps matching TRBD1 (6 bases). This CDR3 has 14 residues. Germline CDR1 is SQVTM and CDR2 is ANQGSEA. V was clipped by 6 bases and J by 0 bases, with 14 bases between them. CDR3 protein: CSVLGGDLNTEAFF. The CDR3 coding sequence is TGCAGCGTCCTAGGGGGGGATTTGAACACTGAAGCTTTCTTT.

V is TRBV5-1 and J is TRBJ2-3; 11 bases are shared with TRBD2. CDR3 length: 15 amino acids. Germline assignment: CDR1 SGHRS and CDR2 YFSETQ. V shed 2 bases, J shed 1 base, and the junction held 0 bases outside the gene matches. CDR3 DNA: TGCGCCAGCAGCTTTAGCGGGGGGGGCACAGATACGCAGTATTTT. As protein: CASSFSGGGTDTQYF.

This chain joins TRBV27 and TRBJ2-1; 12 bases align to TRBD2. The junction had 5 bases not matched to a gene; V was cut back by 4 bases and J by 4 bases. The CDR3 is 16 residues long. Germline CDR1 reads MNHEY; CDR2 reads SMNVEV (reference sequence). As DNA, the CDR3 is TGTGCCAGCAGTTCCCAGGGGACTAGCGGGTACAATGAGCAGTTCTTC. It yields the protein CASSSQGTSGYNEQFF.

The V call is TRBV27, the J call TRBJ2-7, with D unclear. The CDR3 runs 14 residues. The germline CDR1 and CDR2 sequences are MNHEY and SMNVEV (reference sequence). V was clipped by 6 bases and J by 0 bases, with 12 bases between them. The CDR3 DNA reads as TGTGCCAGCAGATACACTGAAATCTCCTACGAGCAGTACTTC. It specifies CASRYTEISYEQYF.

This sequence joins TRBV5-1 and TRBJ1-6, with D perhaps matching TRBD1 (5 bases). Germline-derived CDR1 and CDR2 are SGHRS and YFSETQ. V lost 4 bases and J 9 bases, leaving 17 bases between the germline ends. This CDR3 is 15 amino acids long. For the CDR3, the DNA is TGCGCCAGCAGCGCAACAGGCCCACAGGCTTCACCCCTCCACTTT. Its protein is CASSATGPQASPLHF.

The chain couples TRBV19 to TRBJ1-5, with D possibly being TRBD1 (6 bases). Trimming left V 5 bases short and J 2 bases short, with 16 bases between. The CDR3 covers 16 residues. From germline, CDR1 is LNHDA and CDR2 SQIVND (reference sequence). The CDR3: CASSRGRPRGNQPQHF. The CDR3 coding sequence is TGTGCCAGTAGTCGGGGGCGCCCCCGTGGCAATCAGCCCCAGCATTTT.

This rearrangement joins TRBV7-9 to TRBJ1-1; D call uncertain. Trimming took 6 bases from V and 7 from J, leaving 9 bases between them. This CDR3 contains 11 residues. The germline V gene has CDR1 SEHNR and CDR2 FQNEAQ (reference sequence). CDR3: CASRNVGEAFF. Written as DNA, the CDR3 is TGTGCCAGCAGGAACGTCGGTGAAGCTTTCTTT.